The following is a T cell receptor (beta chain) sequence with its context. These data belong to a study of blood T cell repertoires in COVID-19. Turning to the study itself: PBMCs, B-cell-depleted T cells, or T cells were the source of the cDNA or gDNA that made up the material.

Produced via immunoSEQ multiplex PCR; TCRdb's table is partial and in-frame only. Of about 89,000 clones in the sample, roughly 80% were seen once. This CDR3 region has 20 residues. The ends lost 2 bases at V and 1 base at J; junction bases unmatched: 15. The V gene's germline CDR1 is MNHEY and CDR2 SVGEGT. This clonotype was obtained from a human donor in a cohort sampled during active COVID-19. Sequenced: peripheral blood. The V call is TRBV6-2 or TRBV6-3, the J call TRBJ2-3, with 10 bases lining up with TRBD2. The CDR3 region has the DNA TGTGCCAGCAGTTACCCGACAGGGAGCGGGAGGGCCCGTGGCACAGATACGCAGTATTTT. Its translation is CASSYPTGSGRARGTDTQYF.